The 29 T cell receptor beta chains below all came from one sample that was sequenced in a study of response to subunit inactivated influenza vaccine. TCRdb ran MiXCR on the RT-PCR reads and lists one entry per CDR3 protein. The sample yields 630,000 or so distinct CDR3 sequences, less than 20% seen once. The source was PBMCs from blood, collected 11 to 12 days after vaccination. Source of these receptors: a man aged 45-60 years who received an inactivated influenza vaccine.

This clonotype was observed a few times. The chain carries TRBV5-1 and TRBJ1-1; D not certain. V shed 0 bases and J shed 4 bases, with 7 bases lying between them. CDR1 and CDR2 from the germline V gene are SGHRS and YFSETQ. The CDR3 is 13 amino acids. This CDR3 is CASSLDSPTEAFF. The CDR3 DNA follows: TGCGCCAGCAGCTTGGACAGTCCCACTGAAGCTTTCTTT.

The rearrangement uses TRBV6-1 and TRBJ2-2; a weak D match, TRBD1 (7 bases). The CDR3 consists of 15 residues. Germline CDR1 reads MNHNS; CDR2 reads SASEGT. Trimming left V 7 bases short and J 7 bases short, with 19 bases between. The CDR3 DNA reads as TGTGCCAGCATCAGACAGGGAGGAGCCGGCGGGGAGCTGTTTTTT. Residues: CASIRQGGAGGELFF.

This clonotype was observed a few times. This sequence joins TRBV7-2 and TRBJ1-6; no clear D. V lost 2 bases to trimming and J lost 6 bases, with 11 bases between them. Germline assignment: CDR1 SGHTA and CDR2 FQGNSA. CDR3 length: 15 residues. The CDR3 DNA reads TGTGCCAGCAGCTTACCGGCTTTCGGTAATTCACCCCTCCACTTT. Translated: CASSLPAFGNSPLHF.

In this sample, this clonotype turned up a few times. The chain joins TRBV15 to TRBJ2-1; 7 nucleotides line up with TRBD1. V shed 5 bases and J 2 bases; nucleotides not matched to a gene: 9. The CDR3 extends over 16 amino acids. The germline V gene encodes CDR1 LNHNV and CDR2 YYDKDF (reference sequence). CDR3 amino acids: CATSAPGTVTYNEQFF. The CDR3 region has the DNA TGTGCCACCAGCGCTCCCGGGACAGTTACCTACAATGAGCAGTTCTTC.

Ten or more counts support this clonotype. The chain carries TRBV7-9 and TRBJ2-5, with TRBD2 matching 8 bases. The V segment lost 5 bases and the J segment 7 bases; nucleotides outside the gene matches: 12. Per germline, CDR1 SEHNR and CDR2 FQNEAQ (reference sequence). The CDR3 is made up of 15 amino acids. CDR3 region: CASSLSGTQVGTQYF. The DNA for the CDR3 is TGTGCCAGCAGCCTTAGCGGGACACAAGTTGGGACCCAGTACTTC.

This chain links TRBV2 with TRBJ2-1; 8 bases align to TRBD2. The CDR3 is 13 residues long. The V and J ends lost 6 bases and 3 bases, in that order; junction bases with no gene match: 1. Looked up from germline, CDR1 is SNHLY and CDR2 is FYNNEI. The CDR3 protein is CASSGRVYNEQFF. CDR3 nucleotides: TGTGCCAGCAGCGGGAGGGTCTACAATGAGCAGTTCTTC. Filled out from reference TRBV2 and TRBJ2-1, the complete variable domain reads EPEVTQTPSHQVTQMGQEVILRCVPISNHLYFYWYRQILGQKVEFLVSFYNNEISEKSEIFDDQFSVERPDGSNFTLKIRSTKLEDSAMYFCASSGRVYNEQFFGPGTRLTVL.

The rearrangement joins TRBV5-1 to TRBJ2-2; 9 positions match TRBD2. V was pared by 4 bases and J by 2 bases, with 3 bases of the junction left unmatched. This CDR3 has 15 amino acids. The germline CDR1 and CDR2 sequences are SGHRS and YFSETQ. The CDR3 region is CASSPTSGNTGELFF. The DNA of the CDR3 is TGCGCCAGCAGCCCGACTAGCGGCAACACCGGGGAGCTGTTTTTT.

This clonotype was detected only a few times. The chain employs TRBV4-2 and TRBJ1-1; D gene ambiguous. V lost 0 bases and J 10 bases, leaving 12 bases between the germline ends. This CDR3 has 13 residues. CDR1 and CDR2 (germline): LGHNA, YNFKEQ. Here the CDR3 DNA reads TGTGCCAGCAGCCAAGATCGCTCCACCGGAGCTTTCTTT. It yields the protein CASSQDRSTGAFF.

The chain uses TRBV3-1 and TRBJ2-6; no reliable D call. V lost 8 bases and J 2 bases, leaving 25 bases between the germline ends. There are 19 residues in the CDR3. Germline V gene sequence: CDR1 LGHDT, CDR2 YNNKEL (reference sequence). As DNA, the CDR3 is TGTGCCAGCCAAGATGGCGCAGCGTACTTCCTCACTGGGGCCAACGTCCTGACTTTC. Protein product: CASQDGAAYFLTGANVLTF.

This clonotype was detected ten times or more. The genes are TRBV5-6 and TRBJ1-2; D remains unclear. There are 13 residues in the CDR3. Germline CDR1 SGHDT, CDR2 YYEEEE. Trimming removed 1 base from V and 8 bases from J, with 12 bases in between. CDR3 nucleotide sequence: TGTGCCAGCAGCTTGTGGGAGGGCGGCGGCTACACCTTC. It encodes CASSLWEGGGYTF.

This clonotype was seen only a few times. The chain employs TRBV5-6 and TRBJ2-1; D tentatively fits TRBD1 or TRBD2 (5 bases each). The CDR3 extends over 16 amino acids. Germline V gene lookup returns CDR1 SGHDT and CDR2 YYEEEE. V was cut by 1 base and J by 2 bases, with 13 bases left in between. The CDR3 DNA follows: TGTGCCAGCAGCTTGTCCCTCGGGGACGCCTACAATGAGCAGTTCTTC. Encoded protein: CASSLSLGDAYNEQFF.

The chain is built from TRBV5-5 and TRBJ1-1; a weak D match, TRBD1 (6 bases). Germline CDR1 reads SGHKS; CDR2 reads YYEKEE (reference sequence). The CDR3 has 16 amino acids. Between the trimmed V and J ends, which lost 1 base and 4 bases, there was a span of 17 bases. CDR3 nucleotide sequence: TGTGCCAGCAGCTTGTTTGGGTCCAGGGGTGGCACTGAAGCTTTCTTT. Protein: CASSLFGSRGGTEAFF.

The chain links TRBV20-1 to TRBJ2-5, with 10 positions matching TRBD1. Germline CDR1 DFQATT, CDR2 SNEGSKA (reference sequence). This CDR3 is built from 14 residues. V dropped 5 bases and J dropped 0; count of bases not matched to a gene: 3. In nucleotides, the CDR3 is TGCAGTGCTTCCGGGACAGGGGACCAAGAGACCCAGTACTTC. It is translated as CSASGTGDQETQYF.

The chain joins TRBV28 to TRBJ2-2; D not resolved. Trimming cost V 7 bases and J 0 bases, with 6 bases left between them. This CDR3 comprises 13 residues. The germline V gene has CDR1 MDHEN and CDR2 SYDVKM. CDR3 bases: TGTGCCAGCACCACGTCGAACACCGGGGAGCTGTTTTTT. Encoded protein: CASTTSNTGELFF.

This clonotype was detected only a few times. This chain connects TRBV2 to TRBJ2-3; 10 bases fit TRBD2. Germline values: CDR1 SNHLY, CDR2 FYNNEI. CDR3 length equals 15 residues. J lost 2 bases, V lost 7 bases, and 6 bases had no gene match. CDR3 residues: CASIRTSGDTDTQYF. DNA for the CDR3: TGTGCCAGCATCCGGACTAGCGGAGACACAGATACGCAGTATTTT. The full variable domain, its missing parts supplied by reference TRBV2 and TRBJ2-3, is EPEVTQTPSHQVTQMGQEVILRCVPISNHLYFYWYRQILGQKVEFLVSFYNNEISEKSEIFDDQFSVERPDGSNFTLKIRSTKLEDSAMYFCASIRTSGDTDTQYFGPGTRLTVL.

The rearrangement links TRBV3-1 to TRBJ2-1, with no clear D. The V gene's germline CDR1 is LGHDT and CDR2 YNNKEL (reference sequence). This CDR3 region has 12 residues. Trimming took 2 bases from V and 9 from J, leaving 8 bases between them. CDR3 nucleotide sequence: TGTGCCAGCAGCCAATTTACCGGTGAGCAGTTCTTC. Protein: CASSQFTGEQFF.

This clonotype was detected many times. The CDR3 region is CASSTGTSGFGEQFF. The CDR3 DNA sequence: TGTGCCAGCAGTACCGGGACTAGCGGGTTTGGTGAGCAGTTCTTC. V is TRBV6-2 or TRBV6-3 and J is TRBJ2-1; TRBD2 aligns across 12 bases. CDR3 length equals 15 residues. V trimming: 5 bases; J trimming: 9 bases; junction bases outside the gene matches: 8. Germline-derived CDR1 and CDR2 are MNHEY and SVGEGT.

The rearrangement links TRBV4-3 to TRBJ2-7; 10 bases are shared with TRBD1. Germline V gene data show CDR1 as LGHNA and CDR2 as YSLEER. With V trimmed by 0 bases and J by 7 bases, 6 bases remained unmatched. The CDR3 totals 15 residues. As DNA, the CDR3 is TGCGCCAGCAGCCAAGAGCGACAGGGGGCGCGTGAGCAGTACTTC. Protein product: CASSQERQGAREQYF.

This clonotype came up many times. The chain couples TRBV29-1 to TRBJ1-2, with a possible D match to TRBD1 (6 bases). CDR1 is SQVTM, CDR2 ANQGSEA, per germline. This CDR3 region has 13 residues. Between the trimmed V and J ends, which lost 6 bases and 4 bases, there was a span of 15 bases. The CDR3 sequence is CSVQTGSAYGYTF. The CDR3, as DNA: TGCAGCGTCCAGACAGGATCGGCCTATGGCTACACCTTC.

V usage is TRBV4-1 and J usage is TRBJ2-3; 8 bases line up with TRBD2. V shed 3 bases and J 4 bases; nucleotides not matched to a gene: 12. CDR1 MGHRA and CDR2 YSYEKL come from the germline V gene. The CDR3 is made up of 17 amino acids. The DNA for the CDR3 is TGCGCCAGCAGCCAGTCGCGGGGCGGGGGGCTCGCAGATACGCAGTATTTT. Its translation is CASSQSRGGGLADTQYF.

This rearrangement joins TRBV20-1 to TRBJ1-1, with D tentatively TRBD1 (6 bases). V dropped 5 bases and J dropped 6 bases, with 19 bases sitting between them. CDR1 is DFQATT, CDR2 SNEGSKA, per germline (reference sequence). The length of the CDR3 is 14 residues. The CDR3, as DNA: TGCAGTGCTCGGAGACAGGCCCAAAGTGCTGAAGCTTTCTTT. This sequence encodes CSARRQAQSAEAFF.

The chain joins TRBV7-6 to TRBJ2-5, with TRBD1 identical over 7 bases. The J segment lost 3 bases and the V segment lost 5 bases, leaving 9 bases of the junction unmatched. The CDR3 runs 15 residues. Germline values: CDR1 SGHVS, CDR2 FNYEAQ. The CDR3 is CASSVTDRAEETQYF. DNA of the CDR3: TGTGCCAGCAGCGTAACTGACAGGGCTGAAGAGACCCAGTACTTC.

The chain joins TRBV29-1 to TRBJ2-5; TRBD2 aligns across 8 bases. The CDR3 totals 15 residues. Per germline, CDR1 SQVTM and CDR2 ANQGSEA. The trim removed 3 bases at V and 5 bases at J, leaving 11 bases unmatched. The CDR3 nucleotides read TGCAGCGTTGATTTTGGTTTAGCGGGAAAGGAGACCCAGTACTTC. This translates into CSVDFGLAGKETQYF.

The rearrangement joins TRBV25-1 to TRBJ2-1; TRBD2 agrees at 7 bases. The germline gives CDR1 MGHDK, CDR2 SYGVNS. Losses at the gene ends were 4 bases for V and 8 bases for J; bases not matched to a gene: 5. The CDR3 length is 13 residues. The CDR3 DNA follows: TGTGCCAGCAGTGGTCGGGGGGTCTATGAGCAGTTCTTC. Protein: CASSGRGVYEQFF. Together with reference TRBV25-1 and TRBJ2-1, the CDR3 gives the full variable domain: EADIYQTPRYLVIGTGKKITLECSQTMGHDKMYWYQQDPGMELHLIHYSYGVNSTEKGDLSSESTVSRIRTEHFPLTLESARPSHTSQYLCASSGRGVYEQFFGPGTRLTVL.

This chain links TRBV24-1 with TRBJ2-1; 7 nucleotides match TRBD1. Germline assignment: CDR1 KGHDR and CDR2 SFDVKD. The CDR3 totals 13 residues. J gave up 4 bases and V 5 bases, and 1 base lay outside the gene matches. This chain's CDR3 is CATSGQGYNEQFF. As DNA, the CDR3 is TGTGCCACCAGTGGACAGGGTTACAATGAGCAGTTCTTC.

This chain links TRBV2 with TRBJ1-3; D is unclear. This CDR3 comprises 14 residues. With 6 bases removed from V and 0 bases from J, the gap between germline ends came to 9 bases. Germline assignment: CDR1 SNHLY and CDR2 FYNNEI. Here the CDR3 DNA reads TGTGCCAGCAGAGCTCTAGCCTCTGGAAACACCATATATTTT. Its translation: CASRALASGNTIYF.

The genes are TRBV7-2 and TRBJ2-7, with D possibly TRBD1 on 7 matching bases. The CDR3 covers 15 residues. Germline loops: CDR1 SGHTA, CDR2 FQGNSA. Trimming removed 4 bases at V and 2 bases at J, with 15 bases between. In DNA, the CDR3 is TGTGCCAGCAGCTATGCACAGGGGAGGACCTACGAGCAGTACTTC. This gives the protein CASSYAQGRTYEQYF. The complete variable domain, with remaining parts taken from reference TRBV7-2 and TRBJ2-7, reads GAGVSQSPSNKVTEKGKDVELRCDPISGHTALYWYRQSLGQGLEFLIYFQGNSAPDKSGLPSDRFSAERTGGSVSTLTIQRTQQEDSAVYLCASSYAQGRTYEQYFGPGTRLTVT.

This clonotype was found many times. The DNA is left out, because the CDR3 cannot be placed on it with certainty; the CDR3 is given as TCRdb lists it. The chain combines TRBV27 with TRBJ1-1; TRBD1 is taken as the D call from the table, unchecked against the DNA. Termini included, the CDR3 measures 13 amino acids. Germline V gene data show CDR1 as MNHEY and CDR2 as SMNVEV (reference sequence). The CDR3 sequence is CASSPPWGGGTFF.

The chain employs TRBV4-3 and TRBJ2-7; a weak D match, TRBD2 (7 bases). V gave up 0 bases and J gave up 3 bases, with 18 bases separating them. The CDR3 runs 17 residues. Per germline, CDR1 LGHNA and CDR2 YSLEER. The CDR3 region has the DNA TGCGCCAGCAGCCAAGATCTCTATCGGGGGGCCCTCTACGAGCAGTACTTC. Translation gives CASSQDLYRGALYEQYF.